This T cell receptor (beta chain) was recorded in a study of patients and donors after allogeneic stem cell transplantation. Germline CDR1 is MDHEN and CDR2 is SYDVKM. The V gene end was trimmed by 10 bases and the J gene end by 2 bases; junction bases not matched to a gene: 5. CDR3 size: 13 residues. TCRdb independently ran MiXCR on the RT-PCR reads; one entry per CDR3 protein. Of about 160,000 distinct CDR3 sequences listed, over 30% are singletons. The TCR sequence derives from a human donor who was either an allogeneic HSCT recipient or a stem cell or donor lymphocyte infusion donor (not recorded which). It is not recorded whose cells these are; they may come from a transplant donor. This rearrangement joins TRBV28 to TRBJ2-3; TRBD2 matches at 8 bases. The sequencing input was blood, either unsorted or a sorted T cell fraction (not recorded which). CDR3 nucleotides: TGTGCCACCTCGGGGGGGGCCACAGATACGCAGTATTTT. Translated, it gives CATSGGATDTQYF.